These 2 T cell receptor beta chains share one sample of origin, sequenced in a study of blood T cell repertoires in COVID-19 (dated by TCRdb to the early 2020s). The method was the immunoSEQ multiplex PCR assay. Drawn from immuneACCESS, this table holds only the in-frame rearrangements with V and J called that TCRdb kept. Clones are partly lost; checked studies trace under half to an unresolved V gene and leave the rest unexplained. This sample has 190,000 or so clones in its table, and 70% to 85% of those were observed once. The ten largest clones take up 6.9% of the sample. Sequenced input: peripheral blood. The receptors originated from a human donor with acute or convalescent COVID-19. The donor label of this sample is uncertain.

V usage is TRBV29-1 and J usage is TRBJ1-1; possibly TRBD1 for D (5 bases). Trimming shortened V by 7 bases and J by 3 bases, and 15 bases separated the two germline ends. The CDR3 is 13 amino acids. Germline lookup yields CDR1 SQVTM and CDR2 ANQGSEA. CDR3 DNA: TGCAGCGCCGTGGGGGACTCCCACACTGAAGCTTTCTTT. Its protein is CSAVGDSHTEAFF.

The chain joins TRBV12-3 or TRBV12-4 to TRBJ2-3; possible D gene TRBD1, 6 bases. This CDR3 is built from 13 residues. V gave up 5 bases and J gave up 6 bases, with 12 bases separating them. CDR3 residues: CASSTQGSDTQYF. As DNA, the CDR3 is TGTGCCAGCAGTACTCAGGGGTCGGATACGCAGTATTTT.